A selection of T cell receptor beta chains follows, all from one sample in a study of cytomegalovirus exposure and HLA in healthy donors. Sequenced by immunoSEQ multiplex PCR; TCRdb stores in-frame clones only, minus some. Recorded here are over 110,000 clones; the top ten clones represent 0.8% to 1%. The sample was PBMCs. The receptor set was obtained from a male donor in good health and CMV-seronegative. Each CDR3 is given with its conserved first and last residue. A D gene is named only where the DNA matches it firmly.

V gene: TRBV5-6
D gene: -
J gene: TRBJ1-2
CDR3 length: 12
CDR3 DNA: TGTGCCAGCAGCTTGATAAACTATGGCTACACCTTC
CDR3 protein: CASSLINYGYTF

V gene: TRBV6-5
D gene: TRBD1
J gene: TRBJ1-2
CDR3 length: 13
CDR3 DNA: TGTGCCAGCAGTTACCAGACAGGGGATGGCTACACCTTC
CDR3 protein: CASSYQTGDGYTF

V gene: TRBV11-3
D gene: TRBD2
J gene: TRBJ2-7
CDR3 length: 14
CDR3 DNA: TGTGCCAGCAGCTATTCAGCGGGAGTAAACGAGCAGTACTTC
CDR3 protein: CASSYSAGVNEQYF

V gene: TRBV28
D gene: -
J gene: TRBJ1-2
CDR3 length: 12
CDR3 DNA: TGTGCCAGCAGTCAGGGAAACTATGGCTACACCTTC
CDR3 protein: CASSQGNYGYTF

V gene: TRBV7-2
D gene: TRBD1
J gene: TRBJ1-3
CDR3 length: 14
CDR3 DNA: TGTGCCAGCAGCCTGACAGGGACAGGAAACACCATATATTTT
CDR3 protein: CASSLTGTGNTIYF

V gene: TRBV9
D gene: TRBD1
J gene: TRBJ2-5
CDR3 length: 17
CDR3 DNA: TGTGCCAGCAGCGTAGAGTTAGGGACAGGACACCAAGAGACCCAGTACTTC
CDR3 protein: CASSVELGTGHQETQYF

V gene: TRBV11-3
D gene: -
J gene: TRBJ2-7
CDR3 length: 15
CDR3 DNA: TGTGCCAGCAGCATTGACACTGGGACTGGCTCCGAGCAGTACTTC
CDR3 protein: CASSIDTGTGSEQYF

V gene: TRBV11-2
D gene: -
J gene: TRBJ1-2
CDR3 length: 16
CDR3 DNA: TGTGCCAGCAGCTCCCTCGAAAAGGGGTCTAACTATGGCTACACCTTC
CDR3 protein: CASSSLEKGSNYGYTF

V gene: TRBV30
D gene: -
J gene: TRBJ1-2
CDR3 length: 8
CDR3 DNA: TGTGCCTGGAGCCCGGGAACCTTC
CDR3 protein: CAWSPGTF

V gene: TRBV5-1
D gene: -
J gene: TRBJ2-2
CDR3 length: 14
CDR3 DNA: TGCGCCAGCGGGGGCGGACCACCATCCGGGGAGCTGTTTTTT
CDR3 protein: CASGGGPPSGELFF

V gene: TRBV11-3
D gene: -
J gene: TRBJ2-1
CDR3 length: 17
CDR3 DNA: TGTGCCAGCAGCTTAGGGGTTGCAGGGGAATCCTACAATGAGCAGTTCTTC
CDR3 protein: CASSLGVAGESYNEQFF

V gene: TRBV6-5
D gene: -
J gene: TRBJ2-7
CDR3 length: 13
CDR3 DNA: TGTGCCAGCCAGTTAGACGGGGGGCGGGAGCAGTACTTC
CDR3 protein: CASQLDGGREQYF

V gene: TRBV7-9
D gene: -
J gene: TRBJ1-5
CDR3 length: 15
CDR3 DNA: TGTGCCAGCAGCTTAGATGGTATGCGGGAGGGGCCCCAGCATTTT
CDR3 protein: CASSLDGMREGPQHF

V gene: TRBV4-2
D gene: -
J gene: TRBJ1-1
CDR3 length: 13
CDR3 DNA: TGTGCCAGCAGGCCCGAATCGGGCACTGAAGCTTTCTTT
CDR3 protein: CASRPESGTEAFF

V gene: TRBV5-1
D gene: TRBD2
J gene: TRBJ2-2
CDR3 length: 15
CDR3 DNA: TGCGCCAGCAGCCGAGCGGGACTAGCGAACGGGGAGCTGTTTTTT
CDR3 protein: CASSRAGLANGELFF

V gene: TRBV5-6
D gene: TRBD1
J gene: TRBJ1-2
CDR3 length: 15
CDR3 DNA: TGTGCCAGCAGTCCGGACAGGGGGGGGGCCTATGGCTACACCTTC
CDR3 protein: CASSPDRGGAYGYTF

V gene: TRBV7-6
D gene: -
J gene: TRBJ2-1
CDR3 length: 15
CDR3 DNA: TGTGCCAGCAGCTTTCAGAAGGTGGGGGGTAATGAGCAGTTCTTC
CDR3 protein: CASSFQKVGGNEQFF

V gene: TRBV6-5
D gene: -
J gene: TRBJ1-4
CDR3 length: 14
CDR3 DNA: TGTGCCAGTACCCCCGACCGGTTTGCGGGGAAACTGTTTTTT
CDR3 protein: CASTPDRFAGKLFF

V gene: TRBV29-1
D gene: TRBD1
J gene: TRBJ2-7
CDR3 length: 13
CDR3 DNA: TGCAGCGTCAGGACAGGCCTCTCCTACGAGCAGTACTTC
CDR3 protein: CSVRTGLSYEQYF

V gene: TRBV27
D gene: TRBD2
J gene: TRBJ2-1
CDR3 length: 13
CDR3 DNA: TGTGCCAGCAGAGGGCAACTAGCGGGAGGACTGTTCTTC
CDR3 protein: CASRGQLAGGLFF

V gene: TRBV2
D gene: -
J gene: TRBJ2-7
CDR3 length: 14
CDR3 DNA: TGTGCCAGCAGGGAGACAGAAACCTTCTACGAGCAGTACTTC
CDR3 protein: CASRETETFYEQYF

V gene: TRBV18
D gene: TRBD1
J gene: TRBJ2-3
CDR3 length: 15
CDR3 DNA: TGTGCCAGCCTAGACAGGGGTACTAGCACAGATACGCAGTATTTT
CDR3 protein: CASLDRGTSTDTQYF

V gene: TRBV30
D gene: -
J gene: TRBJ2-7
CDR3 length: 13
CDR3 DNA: TGTGCCTGGAGCATGGACAGCTCCTACGAGCAGTACTTC
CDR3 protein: CAWSMDSSYEQYF

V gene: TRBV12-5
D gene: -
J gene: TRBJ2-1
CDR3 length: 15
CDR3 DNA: TGTGCTAGTGGTTCCCAGGGATACCCCTACAATGAGCAGTTCTTC
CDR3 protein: CASGSQGYPYNEQFF

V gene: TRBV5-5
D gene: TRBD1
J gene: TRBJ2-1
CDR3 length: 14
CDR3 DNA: TGTGCCAGCAGCTTGGCCGGGACAGCGAATGAGCAGTTCTTC
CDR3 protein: CASSLAGTANEQFF

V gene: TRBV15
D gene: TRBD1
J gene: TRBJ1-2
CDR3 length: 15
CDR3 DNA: TGTGCCACCAGCACCTACCGGGACAGTTATGAGGGCTACACCTTC
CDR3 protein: CATSTYRDSYEGYTF

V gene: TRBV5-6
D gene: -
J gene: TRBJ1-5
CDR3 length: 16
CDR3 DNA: TGTGCCAGCAGCTTGGGAGGCCTGGGAGGCAATCAGCCCCAGCATTTT
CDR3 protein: CASSLGGLGGNQPQHF

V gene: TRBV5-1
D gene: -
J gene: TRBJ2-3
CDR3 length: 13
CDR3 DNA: TGCGCCAGCAGCTCGAATACGGAGGATACGCAGTATTTT
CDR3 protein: CASSSNTEDTQYF

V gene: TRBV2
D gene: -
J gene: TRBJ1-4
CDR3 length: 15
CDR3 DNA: TGTGCCAGCAGTGACAAGAAACAGGTCCGAGAAAAACTGTTTTTT
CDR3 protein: CASSDKKQVREKLFF

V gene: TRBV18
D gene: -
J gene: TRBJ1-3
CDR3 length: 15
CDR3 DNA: TGTGCCAGCTCCCAAGGACAGCTGGGAGGAAACACCATATATTTT
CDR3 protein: CASSQGQLGGNTIYF

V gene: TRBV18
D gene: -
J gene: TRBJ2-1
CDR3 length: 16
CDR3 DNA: TGTGCCAGCTCACGGACTGGGAAGAGCTCCTACAATGAGCAGTTCTTC
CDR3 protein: CASSRTGKSSYNEQFF

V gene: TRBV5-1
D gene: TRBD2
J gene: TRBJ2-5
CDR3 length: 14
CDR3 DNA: TGCGCCAGCAGCCCCAACGCGGGGGAGAATACCCAGTACTTC
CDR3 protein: CASSPNAGENTQYF

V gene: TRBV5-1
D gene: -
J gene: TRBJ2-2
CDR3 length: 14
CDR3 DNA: TGCGCCAGCAGCTTGGTAGAGCTCACCGGGGAGCTGTTTTTT
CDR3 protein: CASSLVELTGELFF

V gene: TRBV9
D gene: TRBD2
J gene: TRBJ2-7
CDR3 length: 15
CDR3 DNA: TGTGCCAGCAGCGTAGGGCTAGCGGACACCTACGAGCAGTACTTC
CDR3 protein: CASSVGLADTYEQYF

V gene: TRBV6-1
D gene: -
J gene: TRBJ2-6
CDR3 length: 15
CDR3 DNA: TGTGCCAGCAGTCTCGACGGGGATGGGGCCAACGTCCTGACTTTC
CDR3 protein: CASSLDGDGANVLTF

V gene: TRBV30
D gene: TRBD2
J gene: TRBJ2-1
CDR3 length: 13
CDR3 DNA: TGTGCCAGTCCTGGGGCTAGCGGGAGAGTGCAGTTCTTC
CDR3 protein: CASPGASGRVQFF

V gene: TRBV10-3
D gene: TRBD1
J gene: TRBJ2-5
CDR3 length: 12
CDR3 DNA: TGTGCCATCCGGGGACAGGGGGAGACCCAGTACTTC
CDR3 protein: CAIRGQGETQYF

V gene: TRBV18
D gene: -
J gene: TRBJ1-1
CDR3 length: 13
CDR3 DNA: TGTGCCAGCTCACCGAAACAGAACACTGAAGCTTTCTTT
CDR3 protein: CASSPKQNTEAFF

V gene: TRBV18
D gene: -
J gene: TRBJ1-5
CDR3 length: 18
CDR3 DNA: TGTGCCAGCTCACCACCAATGGGGCGGGGTAACTGGAATCAGCCCCAGCATTTT
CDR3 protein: CASSPPMGRGNWNQPQHF

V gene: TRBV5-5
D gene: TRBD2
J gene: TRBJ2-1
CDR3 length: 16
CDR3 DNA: TGTGCCAGCAGCTTGGTCATAGCGGGACTAGGCAATGAGCAGTTCTTC
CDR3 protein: CASSLVIAGLGNEQFF

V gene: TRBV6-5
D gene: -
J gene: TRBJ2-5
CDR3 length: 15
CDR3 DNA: TGTGCCAGCAGTTACTTGTCCCAGGGACAAGAGACCCAGTACTTC
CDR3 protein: CASSYLSQGQETQYF

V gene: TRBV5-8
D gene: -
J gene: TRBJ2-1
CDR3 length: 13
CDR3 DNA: TGTGCCAGCAGCTTTGACTGGTACAATGAGCAGTTCTTC
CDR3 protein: CASSFDWYNEQFF

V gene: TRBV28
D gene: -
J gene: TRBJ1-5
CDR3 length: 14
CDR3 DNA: TGTGCCAGCAGTTTGGACAGTCTGGGTCAGCCCCAGCATTTT
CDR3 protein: CASSLDSLGQPQHF

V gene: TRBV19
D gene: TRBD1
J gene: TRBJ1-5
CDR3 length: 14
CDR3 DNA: TGTGCCACGTCCGGGACAGGGGTTTTACAGCCCCAGCATTTT
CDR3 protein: CATSGTGVLQPQHF

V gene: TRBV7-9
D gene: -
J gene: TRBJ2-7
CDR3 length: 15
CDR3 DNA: TGTGCCAGCAGCTTAAAACAGTCAGTCTCCTACGAGCAGTACTTC
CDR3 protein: CASSLKQSVSYEQYF

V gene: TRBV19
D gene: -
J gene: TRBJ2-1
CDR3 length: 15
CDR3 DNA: TGTGCCAGTAGTATAGGGAGCGACCCCTACAATGAGCAGTTCTTC
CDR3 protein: CASSIGSDPYNEQFF

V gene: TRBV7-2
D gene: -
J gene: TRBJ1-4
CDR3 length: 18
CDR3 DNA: TGTGCCAGCAGCTCCAACACCCGAGGGAGGGACCATAATGAAAAACTGTTTTTT
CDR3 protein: CASSSNTRGRDHNEKLFF

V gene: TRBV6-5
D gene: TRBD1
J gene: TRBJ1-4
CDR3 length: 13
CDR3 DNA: TGTGCCAGCAGCGACAGGGGTGGTGAAAAACTGTTTTTT
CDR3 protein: CASSDRGGEKLFF

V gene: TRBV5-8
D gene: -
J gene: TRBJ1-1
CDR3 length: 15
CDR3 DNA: TGTGCCAGCAGCTTGGGGTCTGGGGCGAACACTGAAGCTTTCTTT
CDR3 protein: CASSLGSGANTEAFF

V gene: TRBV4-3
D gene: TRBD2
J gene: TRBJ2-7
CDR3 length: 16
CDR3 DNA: TGCGCCAGCAGCCAAGGGACTAGCGGGGGGGCGATCGAGCAGTACTTC
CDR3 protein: CASSQGTSGGAIEQYF

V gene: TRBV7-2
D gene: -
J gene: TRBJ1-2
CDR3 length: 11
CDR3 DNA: TGTGCCAGCAGCTTAGGGGCCCGGGGCACCTTC
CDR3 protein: CASSLGARGTF

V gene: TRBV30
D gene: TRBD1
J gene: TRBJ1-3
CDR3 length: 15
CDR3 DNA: TGTGCCTCCGTCCCCGACAGGGTCTCTGGAAACACCATATATTTT
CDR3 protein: CASVPDRVSGNTIYF

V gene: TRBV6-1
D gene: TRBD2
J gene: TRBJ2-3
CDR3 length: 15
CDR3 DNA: TGTGCCAGCAGTGCAGATCCTTTAGCGGGAGCGGCGCAGTATTTT
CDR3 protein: CASSADPLAGAAQYF

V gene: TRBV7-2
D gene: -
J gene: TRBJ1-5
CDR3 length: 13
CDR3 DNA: TGTGCCAGCAGCGAAGGCAGGGATCAGCCCCAGCATTTT
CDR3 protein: CASSEGRDQPQHF

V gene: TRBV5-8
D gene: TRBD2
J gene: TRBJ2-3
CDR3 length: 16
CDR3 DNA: TGTGCCAGCAGCTCCCCGGGACTAGCGGGGTTAGGTACGCAGTATTTT
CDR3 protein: CASSSPGLAGLGTQYF

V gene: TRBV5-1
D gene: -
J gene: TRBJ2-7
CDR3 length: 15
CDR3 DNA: TGCGCCAGCAGCTTTTTCGGGGTCACTGACTACGAGCAGTACTTC
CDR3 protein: CASSFFGVTDYEQYF

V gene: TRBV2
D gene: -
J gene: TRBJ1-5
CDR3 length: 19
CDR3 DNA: TGTGCCAGCAGTGAGGGCGGGACGATTCCCATTTATAGCAATCAGCCCCAGCATTTT
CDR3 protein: CASSEGGTIPIYSNQPQHF

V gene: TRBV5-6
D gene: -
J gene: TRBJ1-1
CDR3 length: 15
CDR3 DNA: TGTGCCAGCAGCTTGGCCGGCAGGGTCGTCTCTGAAGCTTTCTTT
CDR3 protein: CASSLAGRVVSEAFF